These T cell receptor beta chains were read from a single sample in a study of cytomegalovirus exposure and HLA in healthy donors. The repertoire was sequenced with immunoSEQ multiplex PCR; TCRdb's copy has only in-frame clones and lacks some. The sample gives about 130,000 clones, roughly 79% of which show up once; around 1.8% is in the top ten. The sample taken for sequencing was PBMCs. These TCRs come from a woman in her forties in good health and CMV-seronegative. Both conserved end residues are part of each CDR3. D genes are given only for firm matches. Some rows have no size entry. The others give once, few or many, or a class for an expanded clone.

V	D	size	length	J	DNA	CDR3
TRBV5-5	TRBD1	.	14	TRBJ1-6	TGTGCCAGCAGCTTTACAGGGGGCAACTCACCCCTCCACTTT	CASSFTGGNSPLHF
TRBV6-6	.	.	14	TRBJ1-5	TGTGCCAGCAGACCAAGAGATAGCAATCAGCCCCAGCATTTT	CASRPRDSNQPQHF
TRBV5-4	TRBD2	once	14	TRBJ2-5	TGTGCCAGCAGCTTCGGGGGGGAGGGAGAGACCCAGTACTTC	CASSFGGEGETQYF
TRBV30	.	.	13	TRBJ1-1	TGTGCCTGGAGTGTACAGTCTGACACTGAAGCTTTCTTT	CAWSVQSDTEAFF
TRBV30	.	.	14	TRBJ1-4	TGTGCCTGGAGGGAGGGGGTGGGGGGGGAAAAACTGTTTTTT	CAWREGVGGEKLFF
TRBV14	.	few	16	TRBJ1-2	TGTGCCAGCAGCCAATCGCAGTCCGGAGTTAACTATGGCTACACCTTC	CASSQSQSGVNYGYTF
TRBV6-1	.	.	15	TRBJ2-7	TGTGCCAGCAGAGCCAGGGTGGGTTCAACGGGTGAGCAGTACTTC	CASRARVGSTGEQYF
TRBV11-2	TRBD2	.	18	TRBJ2-5	TGTGCCAGCAGCCTTAGTTTGGGACTAGCGGACTACCAAGAGACCCAGTACTTC	CASSLSLGLADYQETQYF
TRBV11-3	.	.	14	TRBJ2-3	TGTGCCAGCAGCTTAGATCAGTTCACAGATACGCAGTATTTT	CASSLDQFTDTQYF
TRBV14	.	.	15	TRBJ1-5	TGTGCCAGCAGCCAAGGGGGGCGGGTGGGTCAGCCCCAGCATTTT	CASSQGGRVGQPQHF
TRBV5-1	TRBD1	.	15	TRBJ1-6	TGCGCCAGCAGCTTGCTGGGACAGTATAATTCACCCCTCCACTTT	CASSLLGQYNSPLHF
TRBV29-1	TRBD1	.	14	TRBJ2-5	TGCAGTGCTCTGGGACAGCTACTGGGGGAGACCCAGTACTTC	CSALGQLLGETQYF
TRBV19	TRBD1	.	16	TRBJ1-6	TGTGCCAGTAGTATAGATCGCGGACAGGGGAAGTCACCCCTCCACTTT	CASSIDRGQGKSPLHF
TRBV5-5	.	.	17	TRBJ2-6	TGTGCCAGCAGCCCAGGGCCTTCGTTCTCTGGGGCCAACGTCCTGACTTTC	CASSPGPSFSGANVLTF
TRBV7-9	TRBD1	few	18	TRBJ1-2	TGTGCCAGCAGCTTGGCACAGGGGGCGGACCCACTATGGTATGGCTACACCTTC	CASSLAQGADPLWYGYTF
TRBV19	TRBD1	.	18	TRBJ1-2	TGTGCCAGTAGTGTCGACTCCACCCAAAGGGACAGGGGGCTCGGCTACACCTTC	CASSVDSTQRDRGLGYTF
TRBV11-2	.	.	16	TRBJ1-4	TGTGCCAGCAGCCTCTTCCGGGGGATAACTAATGAAAAACTGTTTTTT	CASSLFRGITNEKLFF
TRBV10-3	TRBD2	.	16	TRBJ2-3	TGTGCCATCAGTGAGTCGCCAGCGGGAGACACAGATACGCAGTATTTT	CAISESPAGDTDTQYF
TRBV28	.	.	16	TRBJ2-5	.	CASSPPLWRGKHEQYF
TRBV7-8	TRBD1	.	16	TRBJ1-3	TGTGCCAGCAGCTCCGATCTGGCAGGGGGCGGAAACACCATATATTTT	CASSSDLAGGGNTIYF
TRBV28	TRBD2	.	17	TRBJ2-3	TGTGCCAGCAGTTTATCCGAGGGACTAGCGGGTCCAGATACGCAGTATTTT	CASSLSEGLAGPDTQYF
TRBV27	TRBD2	.	16	TRBJ2-3	TGTGCCAGCAGTTTAATAGCGGGGGGGAGCACAGATACGCAGTATTTT	CASSLIAGGSTDTQYF
TRBV2	TRBD1	.	16	TRBJ1-1	TGTGCCAGCAGTCCAGGGGGCACGTTCTTTTCCACTGAAGCTTTCTTT	CASSPGGTFFSTEAFF
TRBV7-9	TRBD2	.	17	TRBJ2-7	TGTGCCAGCAGCTTAGGGGGCGGACTAGCGGGAGTCTACGAGCAGTACTTC	CASSLGGGLAGVYEQYF
TRBV11-2	TRBD2	.	16	TRBJ2-1	TGTGCCAGCAGCACTGCGGGGGGACTAATAAACAATGAGCAGTTCTTC	CASSTAGGLINNEQFF
TRBV2	TRBD1	.	15	TRBJ1-5	TGTGCCAGCACCTTGGGACAGGGAAAGGGACAGCCCCAGCATTTT	CASTLGQGKGQPQHF